These T cell receptor beta chains were read from a single sample in a study of cytotoxic CD8 clonotypes in ibrutinib-treated CLL. TCRdb's table, derived via immunoSEQ multiplex PCR, lists solely in-frame clones and lacks some. The profile covers 150,000 to 200,000 clones, with more than 70% appearing a single time and 3% to 3.5% taken by the ten largest. Sample: PBMCs, taken at disease progression, from a patient treated with ibrutinib. The source of these receptors is a human donor with chronic lymphocytic leukemia. The CDR3 runs from the conserved cysteine through the conserved F or W. The D gene is left open where the match is weak. Some rows mark clone size as missing; the rest say once, few, many or name a class of expanded clone.

V	size	D	J	length	CDR3	DNA
TRBV7-3	once	.	TRBJ2-7	13	CASSLTRDYEQYF	TGTGCCAGCAGCTTAACCAGGGACTACGAGCAGTACTTC
TRBV6-5	.	.	TRBJ1-5	12	CASKRGNQPQHF	TGTGCCAGCAAAAGGGGCAATCAGCCCCAGCATTTT
TRBV7-9	.	TRBD1	TRBJ2-1	16	CASSFDREFSYNEQFF	TGTGCCAGCAGCTTTGACAGGGAGTTCTCCTACAATGAGCAGTTCTTC
TRBV11-2	.	.	TRBJ1-4	17	CASSLMMMGGVSEKLFF	TGTGCCAGCAGCTTAATGATGATGGGGGGCGTAAGCGAAAAACTGTTTTTT
TRBV2	.	.	TRBJ2-7	17	CASSDGVSAVMPYEQYF	TGTGCCAGCAGTGACGGGGTTAGCGCAGTCATGCCCTACGAGCAGTACTTC
TRBV5-8	.	.	TRBJ1-5	16	CASIIAEGTSNQPQHF	TGTGCCAGCATCATTGCGGAGGGAACTAGCAATCAGCCCCAGCATTTT
TRBV28	.	.	TRBJ2-6	17	CASRLDGRASGANVLTF	TGTGCCAGCAGACTTGACGGAAGAGCCTCTGGGGCCAACGTCCTGACTTTC
TRBV12-5	.	TRBD2	TRBJ2-7	16	CASGLSQTSGYYEQYF	TGTGCTAGTGGTTTGTCCCAGACTAGCGGTTACTACGAGCAGTACTTC
TRBV4-1	.	TRBD2	TRBJ2-1	16	CASSQVTSQSYNEQFF	TGCGCCAGCAGCCAAGTGACTAGCCAATCCTACAATGAGCAGTTCTTC
TRBV27	.	.	TRBJ2-3	17	CASSLMQGRELTDTQYF	TGTGCCAGCAGTTTAATGCAGGGGAGAGAGTTGACAGATACGCAGTATTTT
TRBV18	.	.	TRBJ2-2	14	CASSPGANTGELFF	TGTGCCAGCTCACCAGGTGCGAACACCGGGGAGCTGTTTTTT
TRBV9	.	.	TRBJ2-2	13	CASGTRDTGELFF	TGTGCCAGCGGAACCAGGGACACCGGGGAGCTGTTTTTT
TRBV27	.	.	TRBJ1-5	14	CASSPQGSVLPQHF	TGTGCCAGCAGTCCCCAGGGCTCGGTTTTGCCCCAGCATTTT
TRBV7-9	.	TRBD2	TRBJ2-7	15	CASSSGEGVTYEQYF	TGTGCCAGCAGCTCCGGGGAGGGTGTCACCTACGAGCAGTACTTC
TRBV9	.	TRBD2	TRBJ2-1	19	CASSVDPSGRIPPGDEQFF	TGTGCCAGCAGCGTAGACCCAAGCGGGAGGATTCCACCAGGCGATGAGCAGTTCTTC
TRBV7-3	.	.	TRBJ2-3	14	CASSLLAEGDTQYF	TGTGCCAGCAGCTTACTGGCAGAGGGAGATACGCAGTATTTT
TRBV5-6	.	.	TRBJ1-1	13	CASSLLGSAEAFF	TGTGCCAGCAGCTTGTTGGGGTCGGCTGAAGCTTTCTTT
TRBV28	.	.	TRBJ2-5	14	CASRSAWLVETQYF	TGTGCCAGCAGATCAGCCTGGTTAGTAGAGACCCAGTACTTC
TRBV2	.	.	TRBJ2-3	15	CAGRLGPGSPDTQYF	TGTGCCGGCAGGTTAGGGCCAGGTAGTCCAGATACGCAGTATTTT
TRBV19	.	.	TRBJ2-5	14	CASSIGDSQETQYF	TGTGCCAGTAGTATAGGTGACAGCCAAGAGACCCAGTACTTC
TRBV2	.	.	TRBJ2-7	13	CACGRQNSYEQYF	TGTGCCTGCGGTAGACAGAACTCCTACGAGCAGTACTTC
TRBV19	few	.	TRBJ1-5	14	CASTGGRPGQPQHF	TGTGCCAGTACGGGTGGGCGGCCGGGTCAGCCCCAGCATTTT
TRBV7-2	.	TRBD1	TRBJ1-5	19	CASSLRDRPDRYSNQPQHF	TGTGCCAGCAGCTTAAGGGACAGACCAGACCGATATAGCAATCAGCCCCAGCATTTT
TRBV6-6	.	TRBD1	TRBJ2-1	16	CASSTPGQGSLDEQFF	TGTGCCAGCAGTACTCCGGGACAGGGGAGTCTCGATGAGCAGTTCTTC
TRBV28	.	.	TRBJ2-2	16	CASSPGRVRGSGELFF	TGTGCCAGCAGTCCCGGCCGCGTTAGGGGCTCCGGGGAGCTGTTTTTT
TRBV14	.	.	TRBJ1-1	14	CASSQEYANTEAFF	TGTGCCAGCAGCCAAGAATATGCCAACACTGAAGCTTTCTTT
TRBV5-1	.	.	TRBJ2-1	11	CASDFDNEQFF	TGCGCCAGCGACTTCGACAATGAGCAGTTCTTC
TRBV30	.	TRBD2	TRBJ2-5	14	CAWSYERGTGTQYF	TGTGCCTGGAGTTACGAGCGGGGAACCGGGACCCAGTACTTC
TRBV11-2	.	TRBD1	TRBJ2-7	17	CASSPRSGQGVSYEQYF	TGTGCCAGCAGCCCCCGGTCGGGACAGGGGGTAAGCTACGAGCAGTACTTC
TRBV18	.	TRBD1	TRBJ1-2	14	CASSPVDRDYGYTF	TGTGCCAGCTCACCTGTGGACAGGGACTATGGCTACACCTTC
TRBV2	.	.	TRBJ2-1	14	CASIGARAYNEQFF	TGTGCCAGCATCGGGGCCAGGGCCTACAATGAGCAGTTCTTC
TRBV7-6	.	.	TRBJ2-7	13	CASSRGLQYEQYF	TGTGCCAGCAGCCGAGGACTCCAATACGAGCAGTACTTC
TRBV18	.	TRBD1	TRBJ1-3	14	CASSPQGVGNTIYF	TGTGCCAGCTCACCTCAGGGGGTTGGAAACACCATATATTTT
TRBV7-9	.	.	TRBJ1-1	15	CASSLAGQMNTEAFF	TGTGCCAGCAGCTTAGCGGGACAAATGAACACTGAAGCTTTCTTT
TRBV6-6	.	.	TRBJ1-3	15	CASSLTGGSGNTIYF	TGTGCCAGCAGTCTGACTGGGGGTTCTGGAAACACCATATATTTT
TRBV7-2	.	.	TRBJ1-2	15	CASSLVGGDTYGYTF	TGTGCCAGCAGCTTAGTCGGGGGGGATACGTATGGCTACACCTTC
TRBV18	once	TRBD2	TRBJ2-4	21	CASSPPPTASGRNIAKNIQYF	TGTGCCAGCTCACCACCCCCCACGGCTAGCGGACGCAACATAGCCAAAAACATTCAGTACTTC
TRBV6-5	.	.	TRBJ1-5	15	CASSLTQATGGPQHF	TGTGCCAGCAGTCTAACTCAGGCTACCGGGGGGCCCCAGCATTTT
TRBV28	.	TRBD1	TRBJ2-1	11	CASSLGGKQFF	TGTGCCAGCAGCCTAGGGGGCAAGCAGTTCTTC
TRBV27	.	.	TRBJ1-2	16	CASSPYGTGTNYGYTF	TGTGCCAGCAGTCCATATGGTACAGGGACTAACTATGGCTACACCTTC
TRBV7-8	.	.	TRBJ1-2	16	CASSPWDKRMRGGYTF	TGTGCCAGCAGCCCCTGGGACAAACGCATGCGGGGTGGCTACACCTTC
TRBV10-3	.	TRBD1	TRBJ1-1	16	CAIRGGDRGLNTEAFF	TGTGCCATCAGGGGTGGAGACAGGGGGCTGAACACTGAAGCTTTCTTT
TRBV6-6	.	.	TRBJ2-1	14	CASSYSSGEFEQFF	TGTGCCAGCAGTTACTCGAGTGGAGAATTTGAGCAGTTCTTC
TRBV7-3	once	TRBD1	TRBJ1-3	15	CASSSQGAPGNTIYF	TGTGCCAGCAGCTCGCAGGGGGCGCCGGGAAACACCATATATTTT
TRBV5-8	.	.	TRBJ1-2	12	CASSFSQIGYTF	TGTGCCAGCAGCTTTTCTCAAATTGGCTACACCTTC
TRBV6-1	.	.	TRBJ2-5	16	CASSEQTGLYQETQYF	TGTGCCAGCAGTGAACAAACAGGGCTGTACCAAGAGACCCAGTACTTC
TRBV28	few	.	TRBJ1-5	12	CASSIRSGPQHF	TGTGCCAGCAGTATCAGGAGCGGGCCCCAGCATTTT
TRBV7-8	.	.	TRBJ2-3	16	CASSLHGAGWADTQYF	TGTGCCAGCAGCTTACATGGGGCAGGGTGGGCAGATACGCAGTATTTT
TRBV5-6	.	TRBD1	TRBJ1-1	16	CASSLRTGSSNTEAFF	TGTGCCAGCAGCCTACGGACAGGGTCATCGAACACTGAAGCTTTCTTT
TRBV6-5	.	TRBD1	TRBJ2-7	11	CASSDRVEQYF	TGTGCCAGCAGCGACAGGGTCGAGCAGTACTTC
TRBV6-6	.	TRBD2	TRBJ2-3	16	CASSYSGGSSVDTQYF	TGTGCCAGCAGTTACTCTGGCGGGAGCTCGGTAGATACGCAGTATTTT
TRBV28	.	.	TRBJ2-2	15	CASRRDRYNTGELFF	TGTGCCAGCAGGCGGGACAGATATAACACCGGGGAGCTGTTTTTT
TRBV19	.	TRBD1	TRBJ1-2	15	CASTTSRQGSYGYTF	TGTGCCAGTACCACATCCCGACAGGGTTCCTATGGCTACACCTTC
TRBV7-9	.	.	TRBJ1-4	15	CASSLGWPLVEKLFF	TGTGCCAGCAGCTTAGGTTGGCCGTTAGTGGAAAAACTGTTTTTT